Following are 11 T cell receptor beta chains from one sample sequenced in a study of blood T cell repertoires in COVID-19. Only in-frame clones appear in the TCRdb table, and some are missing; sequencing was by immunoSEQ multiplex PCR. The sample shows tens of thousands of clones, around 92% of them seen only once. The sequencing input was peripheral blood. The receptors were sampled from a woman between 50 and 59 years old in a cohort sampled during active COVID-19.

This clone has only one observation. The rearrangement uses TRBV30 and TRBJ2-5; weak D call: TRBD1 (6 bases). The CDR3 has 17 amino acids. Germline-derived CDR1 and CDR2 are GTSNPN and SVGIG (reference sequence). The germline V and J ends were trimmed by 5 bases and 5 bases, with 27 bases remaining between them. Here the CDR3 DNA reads TGTGCCTGGTGGGTCAGCAAGGACAGCGCTGGATGGGAGACCCAGTACTTC. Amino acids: CAWWVSKDSAGWETQYF.

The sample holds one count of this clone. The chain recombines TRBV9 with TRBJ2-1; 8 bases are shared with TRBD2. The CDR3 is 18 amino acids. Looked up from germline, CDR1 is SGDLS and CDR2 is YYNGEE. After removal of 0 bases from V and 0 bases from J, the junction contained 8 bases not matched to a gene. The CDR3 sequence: CASSVGMGLAGSYNEQFF. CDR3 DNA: TGTGCCAGCAGCGTAGGAATGGGGCTAGCGGGCTCCTACAATGAGCAGTTCTTC.

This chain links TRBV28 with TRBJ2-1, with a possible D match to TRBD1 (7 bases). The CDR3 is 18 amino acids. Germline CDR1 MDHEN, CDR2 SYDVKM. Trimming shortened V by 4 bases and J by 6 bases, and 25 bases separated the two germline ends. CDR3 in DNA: TGTGCCAGCAGTTCCAGGGGGGTACCTCTGGGGACAGTCAATGAGCAGTTCTTC. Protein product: CASSSRGVPLGTVNEQFF.

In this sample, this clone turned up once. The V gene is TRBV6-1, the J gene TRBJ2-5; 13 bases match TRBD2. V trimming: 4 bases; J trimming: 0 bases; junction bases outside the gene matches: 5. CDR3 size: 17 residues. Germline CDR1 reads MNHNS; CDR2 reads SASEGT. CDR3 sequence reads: CASSGLAGGPYQETQYF. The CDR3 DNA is TGTGCCAGCAGTGGACTAGCGGGGGGACCATACCAAGAGACCCAGTACTTC.

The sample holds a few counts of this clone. Here the CDR3 reads CASSQGRQYSFQPQHF. In nucleotides, the CDR3 is TGCGCCAGCAGCCAAGGAAGACAATATTCGTTTCAGCCCCAGCATTTT. The chain employs TRBV4-1 and TRBJ1-5, with D uncertain. This CDR3 has 16 residues. V shed 1 base and J shed 6 bases, with 16 bases lying between them. Germline CDR1 MGHRA, CDR2 YSYEKL.

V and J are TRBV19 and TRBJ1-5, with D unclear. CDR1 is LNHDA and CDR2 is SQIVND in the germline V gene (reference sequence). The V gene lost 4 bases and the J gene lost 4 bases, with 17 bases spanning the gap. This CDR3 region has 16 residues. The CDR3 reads CASSNLPGFGNQPQHF. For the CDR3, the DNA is TGTGCCAGTAGTAATCTGCCCGGGTTTGGGAATCAGCCCCAGCATTTT.

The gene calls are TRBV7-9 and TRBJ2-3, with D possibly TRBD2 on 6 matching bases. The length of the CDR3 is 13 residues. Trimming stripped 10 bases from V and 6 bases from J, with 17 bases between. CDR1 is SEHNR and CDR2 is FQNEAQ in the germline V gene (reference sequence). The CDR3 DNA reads TGTGCCACCTCCCTCGGGACTGGGGATACGCAGTATTTT. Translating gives CATSLGTGDTQYF.

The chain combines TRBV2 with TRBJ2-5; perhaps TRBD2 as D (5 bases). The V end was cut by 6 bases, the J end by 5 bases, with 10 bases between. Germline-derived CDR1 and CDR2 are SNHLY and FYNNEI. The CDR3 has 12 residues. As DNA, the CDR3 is TGTGCCAGCAGCGTCAGGAGGGAGACCCAGTACTTC. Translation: CASSVRRETQYF. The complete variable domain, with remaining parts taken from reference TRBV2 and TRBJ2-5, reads EPEVTQTPSHQVTQMGQEVILRCVPISNHLYFYWYRQILGQKVEFLVSFYNNEISEKSEIFDDQFSVERPDGSNFTLKIRSTKLEDSAMYFCASSVRRETQYFGPGTRLLVL.

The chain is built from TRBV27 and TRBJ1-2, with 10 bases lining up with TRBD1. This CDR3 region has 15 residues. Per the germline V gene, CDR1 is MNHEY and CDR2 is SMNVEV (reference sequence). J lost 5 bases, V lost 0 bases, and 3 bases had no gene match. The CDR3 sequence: CASSLSGTGVYGYTF. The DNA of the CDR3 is TGTGCCAGCAGTTTATCGGGGACAGGGGTTTATGGCTACACCTTC.

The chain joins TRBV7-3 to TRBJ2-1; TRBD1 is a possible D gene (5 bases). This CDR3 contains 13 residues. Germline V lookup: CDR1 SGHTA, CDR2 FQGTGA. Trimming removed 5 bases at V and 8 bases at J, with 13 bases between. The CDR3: CASSAQSRDEQFF. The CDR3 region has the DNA TGTGCCAGCAGCGCCCAAAGCAGGGATGAGCAGTTCTTC. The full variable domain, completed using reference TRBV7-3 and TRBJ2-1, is GAGVSQTPSNKVTEKGKYVELRCDPISGHTALYWYRQSLGQGPEFLIYFQGTGAADDSGLPNDRFFAVRPEGSVSTLKIQRTERGDSAVYLCASSAQSRDEQFFGPGTRLTVL.

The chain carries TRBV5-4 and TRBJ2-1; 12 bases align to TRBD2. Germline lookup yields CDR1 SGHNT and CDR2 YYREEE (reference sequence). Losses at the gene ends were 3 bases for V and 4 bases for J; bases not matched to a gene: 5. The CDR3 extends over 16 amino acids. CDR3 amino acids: CASSSRTSGEYNEQFF. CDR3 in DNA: TGTGCCAGCAGCTCCAGGACTAGCGGGGAATACAATGAGCAGTTCTTC.